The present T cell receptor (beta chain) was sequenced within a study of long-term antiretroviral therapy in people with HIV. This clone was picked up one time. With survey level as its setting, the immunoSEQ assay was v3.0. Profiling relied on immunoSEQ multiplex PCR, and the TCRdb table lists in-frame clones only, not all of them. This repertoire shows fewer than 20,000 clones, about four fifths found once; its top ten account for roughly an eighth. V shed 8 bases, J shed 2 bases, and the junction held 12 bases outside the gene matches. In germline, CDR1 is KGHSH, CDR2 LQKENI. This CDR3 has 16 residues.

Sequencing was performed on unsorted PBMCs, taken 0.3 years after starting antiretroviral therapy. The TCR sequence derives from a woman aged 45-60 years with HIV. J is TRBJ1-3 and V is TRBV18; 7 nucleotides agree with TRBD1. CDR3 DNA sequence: TGTGCCAGCGTTAACCTAAAGGGGGCGGCTGGAAACACCATATATTTT. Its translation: CASVNLKGAAGNTIYF. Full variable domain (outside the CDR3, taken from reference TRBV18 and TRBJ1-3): NAGVMQNPRHLVRRRGQEARLRCSPMKGHSHVYWYRQLPEEGLKFMVYLQKENIIDESGMPKERFSAEFPKEGPSILRIQQVVRGDSAAYFCASVNLKGAAGNTIYFGEGSWLTVV.